The 22 T cell receptor beta chains listed next were all sequenced from one sample in a study of Ad26.COV2.S vaccination and SARS-CoV-2 variants. Treatment indicated: roughly 19 received Ad26.COV2.S at low or high dose, single or two shots; about 5 received placebo; per-sample allocation not given. Sampling happened 63 days after the first vaccine or placebo injection. Using immunoSEQ multiplex PCR, the repertoire was profiled, and TCRdb retains in-frame clones only, with some absent. The sample shows about 400,000 clones, 92% of them seen only once. Sequencing was performed on peripheral blood, taken in a trial of Ad26.COV2.S vaccine versus placebo. These receptors came from a person between 18 and 60 years old who received the Ad26.COV2.S COVID-19 vaccine or a placebo.

The V and J genes are TRBV7-2 and TRBJ2-1, with D perhaps matching TRBD2 (6 bases). Trimming removed 5 bases from V and 2 bases from J, with 13 bases in between. The CDR3 is made up of 15 amino acids. Germline assignment: CDR1 SGHTA and CDR2 FQGNSA. The chain's CDR3 is CASSPLAGPYNEQFF. DNA of the CDR3: TGTGCCAGCAGCCCACTAGCCGGCCCCTACAATGAGCAGTTCTTC. Full variable domain (outside the CDR3, taken from reference TRBV7-2 and TRBJ2-1): GAGVSQSPSNKVTEKGKDVELRCDPISGHTALYWYRQSLGQGLEFLIYFQGNSAPDKSGLPSDRFSAERTGGSVSTLTIQRTQQEDSAVYLCASSPLAGPYNEQFFGPGTRLTVL.

J is TRBJ2-7 and V is TRBV15; D is possibly TRBD1 (6 bases). The CDR3 contains 15 residues. V was cut by 4 bases and J by 4 bases, with 17 bases left in between. CDR1 and CDR2 (germline): LNHNV, YYDKDF (reference sequence). CDR3 region: CATSKERWGLYEQYF. The DNA for the CDR3 is TGTGCCACCAGCAAAGAGCGTTGGGGGCTATACGAGCAGTACTTC.

The genes are TRBV18 and TRBJ1-2; TRBD1 matches 8 bases. The CDR3 sequence is 14 residues long. Germline V gene lookup returns CDR1 KGHSH and CDR2 LQKENI. V shed 2 bases and J 4 bases; nucleotides not matched to a gene: 3. The CDR3 nucleotides are TGTGCCAGCTCACCAGAGACAGGGGCCTATGGCTACACCTTC. Protein: CASSPETGAYGYTF.

The J gene is TRBJ1-1, the V gene TRBV25-1; D remains ambiguous. The CDR3 spans 14 residues. Per germline, CDR1 MGHDK and CDR2 SYGVNS. Between the trimmed V and J ends, which lost 4 bases and 0 bases, there was a span of 9 bases. The CDR3 reads CASSVGRLNTEAFF. The CDR3 bases are TGTGCCAGCAGTGTTGGACGTCTGAACACTGAAGCTTTCTTT. Filled out from reference TRBV25-1 and TRBJ1-1, the complete variable domain reads EADIYQTPRYLVIGTGKKITLECSQTMGHDKMYWYQQDPGMELHLIHYSYGVNSTEKGDLSSESTVSRIRTEHFPLTLESARPSHTSQYLCASSVGRLNTEAFFGQGTRLTVV.

V usage is TRBV5-4 and J usage is TRBJ2-5; TRBD1 or TRBD2 may be the D gene (5 bases each). The CDR3 runs to 11 residues. Trimming removed 4 bases from V and 12 bases from J, with 13 bases in between. From germline, CDR1 is SGHNT and CDR2 YYREEE (reference sequence). CDR3 residues: CASSTGTTKYF. The DNA for the CDR3 is TGTGCCAGCAGCACCGGGACCACAAAGTACTTC.

V and J are TRBV10-1 and TRBJ2-1; 11 bases line up with TRBD2. Germline assignment: CDR1 WNHNN and CDR2 SYGVQD (reference sequence). Trimming at V came to 5 bases and at J to 1 base, leaving 1 base not matched to a gene. The CDR3 totals 15 residues. CDR3 sequence: CASSPSGGSYNEQFF. The CDR3 nucleotides read TGCGCCAGCAGTCCTAGCGGGGGGTCCTACAATGAGCAGTTCTTC.

The genes are TRBV7-6 and TRBJ2-2; the D is unclear. This CDR3 is 15 amino acids long. V was trimmed by 2 bases and J by 2 bases, leaving 9 bases between them. Germline assignment: CDR1 SGHVS and CDR2 FNYEAQ. CDR3 protein: CASSLSVSNTGELFF. For the CDR3, the DNA is TGTGCCAGCAGCTTATCAGTCTCAAACACCGGGGAGCTGTTTTTT.

This chain links TRBV27 with TRBJ1-2; 7 bases fit TRBD1. The J segment lost 8 bases and the V segment lost 2 bases, leaving 8 bases of the junction unmatched. Germline V gene lookup returns CDR1 MNHEY and CDR2 SMNVEV (reference sequence). The CDR3 loop spans 14 amino acids. The DNA of the CDR3 is TGTGCCAGCAGTTTAATCGCAGGGGGGTCCGGCTACACCTTC. Translated, it gives CASSLIAGGSGYTF.

This clone came up once. The CDR3 region has the DNA TGTGCCACCAGCAGAGACCCAGGGAGGAGTACTGAAGCTTTCTTT. It encodes CATSRDPGRSTEAFF. This sequence joins TRBV15 and TRBJ1-1, with a tentative D call TRBD1 (5 bases). The CDR3 contains 15 residues. V lost 0 bases and J lost 5, with 13 bases in between. Germline-derived CDR1 and CDR2 are LNHNV and YYDKDF (reference sequence).

This clone was detected a few times. V gene TRBV19 combines with J gene TRBJ1-6; D is unclear. The germline V gene encodes CDR1 LNHDA and CDR2 SQIVND (reference sequence). The V gene lost 10 bases and the J gene lost 7 bases, with 14 bases spanning the gap. This CDR3 region has 13 residues. This CDR3 reads CANTKNSNSPLHF. DNA for the CDR3: TGTGCCAACACGAAAAACAGCAATTCACCCCTCCACTTT.

V gene TRBV15 combines with J gene TRBJ2-7, with a possible D match to TRBD1 (6 bases). Germline CDR1 is LNHNV and CDR2 is YYDKDF (reference sequence). The V gene lost 8 bases and the J gene lost 2 bases, with 19 bases spanning the gap. The CDR3 extends over 15 amino acids. In nucleotides, the CDR3 is TGTGCCACCGGAAATCAAGCCAGGGGAACCTACGAGCAGTACTTC. It codes for CATGNQARGTYEQYF. Full variable domain (missing parts from reference TRBV15 and TRBJ2-7): DAMVIQNPRYQVTQFGKPVTLSCSQTLNHNVMYWYQQKSSQAPKLLFHYYDKDFNNEADTPDNFQSRRPNTSFCFLDIRSPGLGDTAMYLCATGNQARGTYEQYFGPGTRLTVT.

The J gene is TRBJ2-2, the V gene TRBV6-2 or TRBV6-3, with D unclear. CDR1 is MNHEY and CDR2 is SVGEGT in the germline V gene. The CDR3 consists of 14 residues. V was pared by 4 bases and J by 1 base, with 7 bases between. This CDR3 reads CASSWHQNTGELFF. The CDR3 region has the DNA TGTGCCAGCAGTTGGCATCAGAACACCGGGGAGCTGTTTTTT.

The chain has TRBV6-6 and TRBJ2-7; 11 bases map to TRBD2. The germline V gene encodes CDR1 MNHNY and CDR2 SVGAGI (reference sequence). V lost 3 bases to trimming and J lost 5 bases; unmatched junction nucleotides: 9. The CDR3 extends over 16 amino acids. CDR3 DNA sequence: TGTGCCAGCAGTTATGGTAGCGGGGGGGCTCTCCACGAGCAGTACTTC. It translates to CASSYGSGGALHEQYF.

The rearrangement links TRBV7-9 to TRBJ2-7; 8 bases map to TRBD2. CDR1 and CDR2 from the germline V gene are SEHNR and FQNEAQ (reference sequence). J lost 2 bases, V lost 5 bases, and 8 bases had no gene match. The CDR3 is 15 residues long. CDR3 amino acids: CASSPGTRTPYEQYF. DNA of the CDR3: TGTGCCAGCAGCCCTGGGACTAGAACACCCTACGAGCAGTACTTC.

The chain employs TRBV5-8 and TRBJ2-5; 11 bases are a match to TRBD2. With 4 bases clipped from V and 4 bases from J, the junction kept 6 bases outside the gene matches. The CDR3 runs to 15 residues. Germline assignment: CDR1 SGHTS and CDR2 YDEGEE. For the CDR3, the DNA is TGTGCCAGCAGCATCGGACTAGCGGGCACAGAGACCCAGTACTTC. This encodes CASSIGLAGTETQYF.

The chain recombines TRBV19 with TRBJ2-7; 11 bases agree with TRBD1. The V gene's germline CDR1 is LNHDA and CDR2 SQIVND (reference sequence). V lost 5 bases, J lost 2 bases, and 8 bases stayed unmatched. CDR3 length: 16 amino acids. CDR3 DNA: TGTGCCAGTAGTGCTGGGACAGGGGGACCACCCTACGAGCAGTACTTC. Translating it yields CASSAGTGGPPYEQYF. The full variable domain, rest sourced from reference TRBV19 and TRBJ2-7, is DGGITQSPKYLFRKEGQNVTLSCEQNLNHDAMYWYRQDPGQGLRLIYYSQIVNDFQKGDIAEGYSVSREKKESFPLTVTSAQKNPTAFYLCASSAGTGGPPYEQYFGPGTRLTVT.

This clone was picked up a small number of times. The genes are TRBV4-1 and TRBJ1-6; D is ambiguous. Trimming stripped 0 bases from V and 7 bases from J, with 16 bases between. CDR1 is MGHRA, CDR2 YSYEKL, per germline. CDR3 length: 17 amino acids. CDR3 bases: TGCGCCAGCAGCCAAGATGGGATCCGACCTGGGAATTCACCCCTCCACTTT. Its protein product is CASSQDGIRPGNSPLHF.

This chain joins TRBV12-3 or TRBV12-4 and TRBJ2-1, with D unclear. CDR3 length: 13 residues. V shed 4 bases and J shed 3 bases, with 7 bases lying between them. CDR3 region: CASSYVLYNEQFF. Here the CDR3 DNA reads TGTGCCAGCAGTTACGTACTCTACAATGAGCAGTTCTTC.

The V call is TRBV7-9, the J call TRBJ1-4, with D possibly matching TRBD1 (5 bases). The CDR3 totals 14 residues. Germline values: CDR1 SEHNR, CDR2 FQNEAQ (reference sequence). V lost 5 bases and J lost 8, with 15 bases in between. In DNA, the CDR3 is TGTGCCAGCAGCCCCGGGACCCGGGAGGAAAAACTGTTTTTT. This gives the protein CASSPGTREEKLFF.

The chain couples TRBV30 to TRBJ1-4; D gene ambiguous. The length of the CDR3 is 13 residues. Germline assignment: CDR1 GTSNPN and CDR2 SVGIG (reference sequence). V lost 3 bases, J lost 6 bases, and 11 bases lay in between. CDR3 coding DNA: TGTGCCTGGAGCCCCGGGCCCTATGAAAAACTGTTTTTT. Protein sequence: CAWSPGPYEKLFF.

Turning to this clone: This specimen includes other DNA sequences encoding the same CDR3. The J gene is TRBJ2-7, the V gene TRBV18; the match to TRBD1 covers 8 bases. V was pared by 6 bases and J by 3 bases, with 4 bases of the junction left unmatched. The germline V gene has CDR1 KGHSH and CDR2 LQKENI. The CDR3 runs to 13 residues. CDR3 bases: TGTGCCAGCTCCCTTGGACAGGGCTACGAGCAGTACTTC. Translation: CASSLGQGYEQYF.

The chain links TRBV6-2 or TRBV6-3 to TRBJ1-4; the D gene is possibly TRBD1 (6 bases). V was pared by 5 bases and J by 8 bases, with 21 bases between. CDR3 length equals 16 residues. Per germline, CDR1 MNHEY and CDR2 SVGEGT. CDR3 DNA: TGTGCCAGCAGTCAGCGAATTCAGGGGAGGACCGAAAAACTGTTTTTT. Protein: CASSQRIQGRTEKLFF.